This TCR beta chain was identified in a study of T cell repertoires in cytomegalovirus infection. About the study: Based on public TCR beta signatures, there were indications of CMV infection and of a matching HLA type.

From the reads, TCRdb called clonotypes with MiXCR, one entry per CDR3 protein. The sample shows about 310,000 distinct CDR3 sequences, around 10% of them seen only once. Ten or more counts support this clonotype. Material: PBMCs. The sequence derives from a human donor in good health (CMV status not recorded). Some clones in this sample may be carry-over from other donors' samples.

As DNA, the CDR3 is TGCGCCAGCAGCTTACAGGGGGCTGACACCGGGGAGCTGTTTTTT. Translated: CASSLQGADTGELFF. The chain couples TRBV5-1 to TRBJ2-2; 9 bases are shared with TRBD1. The V gene's germline CDR1 is SGHRS and CDR2 YFSETQ. V was pared by 2 bases and J by 3 bases, with 2 bases of the junction left unmatched. The CDR3 sequence is 15 residues long.